The clone carrying this T cell receptor beta chain was found once. What it recognizes is unknown. This sample was taken from a study of T cell repertoires in cytomegalovirus infection. Germline CDR1 is MNHEY and CDR2 is SVGAGI. V trimming: 5 bases; J trimming: 4 bases; junction bases outside the gene matches: 12. The CDR3 extends over 18 amino acids. The study's findings and limits: The ex vivo response was dominated by HLA-C-restricted CMV-specific TCR beta clonotypes. Identification of carriers of CMV plus the relevant HLA was achieved through cumulative public TCR beta family frequency.

TCRdb redid the calling of the reads with MiXCR, one entry per CDR3 protein. The table lists about 340,000 distinct CDR3 sequences, about 27% of them singletons, with 15% to 20% in the top ten. The TCR was taken from a human donor in good health (CMV status not recorded). Some clones in this sample may be carry-over from other donors' samples. Sequenced material: cultured PBMCs, taken from culture after CMV antigen stimulation. The chain couples TRBV6-5 to TRBJ2-1; 12 bases line up with TRBD2. CDR3 coding DNA: TGTGCCAGCAGTGGACGGGGACTTGGGACTAGCGGGTACAATGAGCAGTTCTTC. As protein: CASSGRGLGTSGYNEQFF.